A single T cell receptor (beta chain) is shown here with its context. The antigen remains undetermined. The entry originates in a study of Ad26.COV2.S vaccination and SARS-CoV-2 variants. Study-level results: Placebo recipients had lower spike-specific TCR breadth than vaccine recipients. There was reportedly substantial breadth in spike-specific CD8+ and CD4+ T cell responses after vaccination. Breadth measured for non-spike TCRs was similar across vaccine and placebo recipients.

The method was immunoSEQ multiplex PCR; TCRdb's version includes in-frame clones alone and lacks a portion of them. The profile shows some 180,000 clones, approximately 88% of them singletons. This receptor was obtained from a human donor who had recovered from COVID-19. The source was peripheral blood, collected after recovery from COVID-19.

The CDR3 is CASSPQDTANYGYTF. The CDR3 nucleotides are TGTGCCAGCTCACCACAGGACACCGCTAACTATGGCTACACCTTC. This chain connects TRBV18 to TRBJ1-2; D might be TRBD1 (5 bases). V lost 1 base and J 0 bases, leaving 9 bases between the germline ends. The CDR3 runs 15 residues. Germline loops: CDR1 KGHSH, CDR2 LQKENI.